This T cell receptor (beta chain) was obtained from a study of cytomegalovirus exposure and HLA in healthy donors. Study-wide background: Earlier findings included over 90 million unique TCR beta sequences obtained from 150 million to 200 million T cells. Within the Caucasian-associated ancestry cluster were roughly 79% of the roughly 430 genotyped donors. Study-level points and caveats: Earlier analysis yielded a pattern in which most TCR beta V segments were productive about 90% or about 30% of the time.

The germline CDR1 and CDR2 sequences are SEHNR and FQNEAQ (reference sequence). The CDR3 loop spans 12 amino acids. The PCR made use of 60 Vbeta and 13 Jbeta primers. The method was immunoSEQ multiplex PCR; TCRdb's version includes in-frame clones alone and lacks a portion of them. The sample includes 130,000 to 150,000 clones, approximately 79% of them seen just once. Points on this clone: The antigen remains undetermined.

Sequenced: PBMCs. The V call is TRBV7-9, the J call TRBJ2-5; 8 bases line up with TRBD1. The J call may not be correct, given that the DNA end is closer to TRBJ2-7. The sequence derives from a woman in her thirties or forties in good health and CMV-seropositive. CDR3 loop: CASSRTGLEQYF. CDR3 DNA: TGTGCCAGCAGCCGGACAGGGCTCGAGCAGTACTTC.